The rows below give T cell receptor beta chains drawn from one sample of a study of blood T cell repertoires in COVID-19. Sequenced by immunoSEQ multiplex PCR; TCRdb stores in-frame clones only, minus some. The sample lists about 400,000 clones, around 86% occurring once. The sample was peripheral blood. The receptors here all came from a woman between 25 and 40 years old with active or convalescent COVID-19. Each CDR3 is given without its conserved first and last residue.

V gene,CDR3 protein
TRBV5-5,ASIPQGQEEGEQY
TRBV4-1,ASSQGQPNQPQH
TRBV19,ASSIGRQGMNTIY
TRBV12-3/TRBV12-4,ASSQRTYEKLF
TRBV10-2,ASRGQRGQPQH
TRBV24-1,ATKGGTGELF
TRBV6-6,ASSRQDDSNQPQH
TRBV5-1,ASSLAPTTNTEAF
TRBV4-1,ASSQVTSGMNTGELF
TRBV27,ASSRGTVNTEAF
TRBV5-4,ASSSQGQQETQY
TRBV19,ASRKGQGGQPQH
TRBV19,ASSTRTGESGYT
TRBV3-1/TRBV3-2,ASSQDLAGTYNEQF
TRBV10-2,ASSPGEYGYT
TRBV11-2,ASSLVRSDGYT